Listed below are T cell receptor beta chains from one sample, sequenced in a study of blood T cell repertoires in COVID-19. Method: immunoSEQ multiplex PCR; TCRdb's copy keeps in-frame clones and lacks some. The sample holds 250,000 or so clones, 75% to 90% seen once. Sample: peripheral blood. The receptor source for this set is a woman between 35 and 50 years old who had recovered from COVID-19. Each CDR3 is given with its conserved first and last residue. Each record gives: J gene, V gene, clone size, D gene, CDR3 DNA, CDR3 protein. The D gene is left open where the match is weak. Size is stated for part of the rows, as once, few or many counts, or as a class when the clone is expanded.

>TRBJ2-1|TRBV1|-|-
TGCACCAGCAGCCAAGGGGGGCGGGGAGGGTGCAATGAGCAGTTCTTC
CTSSQGGRGGCNEQFF
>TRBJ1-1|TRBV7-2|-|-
TGTGCCAGCAGCTTAAGAACGGTGCTGGAAGCTTTCTTT
CASSLRTVLEAFF
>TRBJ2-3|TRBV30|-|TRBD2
TGTGCCTGGAGTACCGGGACTAGCGGGGGGCGGGAAGATACGCAGTATTTT
CAWSTGTSGGREDTQYF
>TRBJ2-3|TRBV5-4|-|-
TGTGCCAGCAGCTTTGGGTTGGGCGATCGCGATTTT
CASSFGLGDRDF
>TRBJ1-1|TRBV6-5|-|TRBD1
TGTGCCAGCAGTTATTGGGACAGCACTGAAGCTTTCTTT
CASSYWDSTEAFF
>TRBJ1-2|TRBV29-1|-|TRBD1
TGCAGCGCCCTAGGACAGGGTAACCATGGCTACACCTTC
CSALGQGNHGYTF
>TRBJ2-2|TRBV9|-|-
TGTGCCAGCAGCGTAGATTTCGGGTTCACCGGGGAGCTGTTTTTT
CASSVDFGFTGELFF
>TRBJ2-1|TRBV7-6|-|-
TGTGCCAGCAGCCTCCAGGGCGCTTCCTACAATGAGCAGTTCTTC
CASSLQGASYNEQFF
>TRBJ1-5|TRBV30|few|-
TGTGCCTGGAGTGGGGGGGGCAATCAGCCCCAGCATTTT
CAWSGGGNQPQHF
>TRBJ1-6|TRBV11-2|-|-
TGTGCCAGCAGCTTAGAAGCCCGGGGAGGTCGGCCACCCCTCCACTTT
CASSLEARGGRPPLHF
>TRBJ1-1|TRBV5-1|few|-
TGCGCCAGCAGCCGACTAACCCGGGGGACTGAAGCTTTCTTT
CASSRLTRGTEAFF
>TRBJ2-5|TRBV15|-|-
TGTGCCACCAGTAGGACAGTGCAAGAGACCCAGTACTTC
CATSRTVQETQYF
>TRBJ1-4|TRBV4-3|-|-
TGCGCCAGCAGCCAAGTTTGGGGAGGAACTAATGAAAAACTGTTTTTT
CASSQVWGGTNEKLFF
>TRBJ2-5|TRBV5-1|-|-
TGCGCCAGCAGCCTGGAGGGGCGGGGTTGGGAGACCCAGTACTTC
CASSLEGRGWETQYF
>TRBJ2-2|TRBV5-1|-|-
TGCGCCAGCAGCTTGGGGCAGAACACCGGGGAGCTGTTTTTT
CASSLGQNTGELFF
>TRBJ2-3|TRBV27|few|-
TGTGCCAGCAGTCGGTTTGGCTCGGGAGATACGCAGTATTTT
CASSRFGSGDTQYF
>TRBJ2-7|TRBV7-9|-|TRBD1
TGTGCCAGCAGCTTGGGACAGGCCTCCTACGAGCAGTACTTC
CASSLGQASYEQYF
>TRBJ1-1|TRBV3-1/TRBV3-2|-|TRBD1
TGTGCCAGCAGCCAAGTCAGGGGGCGCGGAACTGAAGCTTTCTTT
CASSQVRGRGTEAFF
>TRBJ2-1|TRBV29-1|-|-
TGCAGCGTTGAACGCAGTTTCAATGAGCAGTTCTTC
CSVERSFNEQFF
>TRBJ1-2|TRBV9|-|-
TGTGCCAGCAGCGTAGAGAAAGAGGGATACTATGGCTACACCTTC
CASSVEKEGYYGYTF
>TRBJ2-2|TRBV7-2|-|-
TGTGCCACCTTAGGGTGGGGACACCTGAACACCGGGGAGCTGTTTTTT
CATLGWGHLNTGELFF
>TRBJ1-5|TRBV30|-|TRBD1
TGTGCCTGGAGCCACAGGGGGCGTGGCAATCAGCCCCAGCATTTT
CAWSHRGRGNQPQHF
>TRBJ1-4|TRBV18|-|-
TGTGCCAGCTCACCTTCCTCAGGGGATGCTAATGAAAAACTGTTTTTT
CASSPSSGDANEKLFF
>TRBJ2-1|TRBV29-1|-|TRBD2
TGCAGCGTTGCAGGACTAGCGGGGTCTGAGCAGTTCTTC
CSVAGLAGSEQFF
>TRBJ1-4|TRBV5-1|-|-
TGCGCCAGCACAGTGGGGGGGTCGAATGAAAAACTGTTTTTT
CASTVGGSNEKLFF
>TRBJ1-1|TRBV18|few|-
TGTGCCAGCTCACCTACAGGGCCGGGGACTGAAGCTTTCTTT
CASSPTGPGTEAFF
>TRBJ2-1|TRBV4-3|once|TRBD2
TGCGCCAGCAGCCAGCCGGGGACTATGTCAGATGAGCAGTTCTTC
CASSQPGTMSDEQFF
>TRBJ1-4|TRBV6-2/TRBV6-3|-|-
TGTGCCAGCAGTTCCACAGTCGGTGAAGAAAAACTGTTTTTT
CASSSTVGEEKLFF
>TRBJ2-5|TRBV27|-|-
TGTGCCAGCAGTTCCGGGACATCCCCGTACCAAGAGACCCAGTACTTC
CASSSGTSPYQETQYF
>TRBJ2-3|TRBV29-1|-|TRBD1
TGCAGCGTTGCGGACAGGGGGCTCCCAGATACGCAGTATTTT
CSVADRGLPDTQYF
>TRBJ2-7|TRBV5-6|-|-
TGTGCCAGCAGCTTCAGGGAAAGCGTCGCCTACGAGCAGTACTTC
CASSFRESVAYEQYF
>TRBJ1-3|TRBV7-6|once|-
TGTGCCAGCAGCTTACCCTCGGCAGGTCCCTCTGGAAACACCATATATTTT
CASSLPSAGPSGNTIYF